This TCR beta chain is drawn from a study of T-cell memory formation after mild COVID-19. TCRdb itself ran the 5' RACE reads through MiXCR, one entry per CDR3 protein. The repertoire holds about 340,000 distinct CDR3 sequences, with approximately 16% as singletons. Whole-study findings and limits: Clones shrinking between day 15 and 85 showed a balanced CD4/CD8 split, and those that grew later tilted toward CD4+. In pre-infection memory, a portion of responding clones appeared, which suggested that cross-reactive memory joined.

This clonotype was picked up a small number of times. Its specificity is not known. The CDR3 extends over 14 amino acids. The V call is TRBV21-1, the J call TRBJ1-1; TRBD1, the table's D call, was not compared with the DNA. TRBV21-1 is a documented pseudogene. This TCR was sampled from a young man who had mild COVID-19 (a few samples of this study predate the infection). Cell type and time point are not known. The sample comprised PBMCs or a T cell subset sorted from them (not recorded which). CDR3 protein: CASSKAWTGTEAFF. The CDR3 nucleotides are TGTGCCAGCAGCAAAGCCTGGACAGGCACTGAAGCTTTCTTT.